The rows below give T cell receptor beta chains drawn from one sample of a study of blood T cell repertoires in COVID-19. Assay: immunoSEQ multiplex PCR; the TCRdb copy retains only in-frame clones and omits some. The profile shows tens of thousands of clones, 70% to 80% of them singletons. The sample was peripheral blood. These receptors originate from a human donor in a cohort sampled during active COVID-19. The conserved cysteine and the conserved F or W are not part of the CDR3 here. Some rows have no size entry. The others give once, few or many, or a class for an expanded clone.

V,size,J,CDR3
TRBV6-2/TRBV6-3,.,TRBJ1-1,ASSSHPGGLSNTEAF
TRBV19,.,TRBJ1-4,ASRGTGLNEKLF
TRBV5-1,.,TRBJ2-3,ASAREPGTDTQY
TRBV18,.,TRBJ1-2,ASSPSPRTDYGYT
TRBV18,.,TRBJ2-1,ASSPTLAGGNEQF
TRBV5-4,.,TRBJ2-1,ASSLERGNEQF
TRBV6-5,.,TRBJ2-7,ASSYPRREGQQY
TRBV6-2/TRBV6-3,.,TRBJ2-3,ASSLLAGVVADTQY
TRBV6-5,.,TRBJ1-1,ASSYERNRYTEAF
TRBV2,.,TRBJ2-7,ASSLNTGGIYEQY
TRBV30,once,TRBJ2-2,AWSLGLGDHGELF
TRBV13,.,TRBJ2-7,ASSEGTSGSYEQY
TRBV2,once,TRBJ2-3,ASRERTTSTDTQY
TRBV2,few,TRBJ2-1,ASSRQGGEQF
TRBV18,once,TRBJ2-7,ASSPSLGGSHEQY
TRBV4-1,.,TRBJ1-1,ASSHIQGVQKNTEAF
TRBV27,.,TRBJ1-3,ASSFRQGVNTIY
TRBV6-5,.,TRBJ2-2,ASTPLASNTGELF
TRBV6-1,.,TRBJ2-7,ASSEAHRYEQY
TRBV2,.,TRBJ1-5,ASRDRTVGQPQH
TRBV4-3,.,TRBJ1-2,ASSQDQGRYGYT
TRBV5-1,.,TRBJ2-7,ASSLGIQGEQY
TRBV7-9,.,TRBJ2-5,ASSSWDSEKETQY